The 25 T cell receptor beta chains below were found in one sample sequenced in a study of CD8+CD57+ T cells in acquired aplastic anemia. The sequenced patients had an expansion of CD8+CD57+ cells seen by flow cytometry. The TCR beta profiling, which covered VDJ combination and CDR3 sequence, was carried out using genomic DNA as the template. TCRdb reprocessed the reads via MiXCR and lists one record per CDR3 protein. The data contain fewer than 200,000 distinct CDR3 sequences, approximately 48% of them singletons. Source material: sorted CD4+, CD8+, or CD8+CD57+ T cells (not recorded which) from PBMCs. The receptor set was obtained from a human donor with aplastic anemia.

CDR3 amino acids: CASSYSGYGYTF. In DNA, the CDR3 is TGTGCCAGCAGCTATTCAGGGTATGGCTACACCTTC. V gene TRBV12-3 or TRBV12-4 combines with J gene TRBJ1-2; TRBD1 might be the D (5 bases). Trimming stripped 6 bases from V and 5 bases from J, with 10 bases between. This CDR3 contains 12 residues.

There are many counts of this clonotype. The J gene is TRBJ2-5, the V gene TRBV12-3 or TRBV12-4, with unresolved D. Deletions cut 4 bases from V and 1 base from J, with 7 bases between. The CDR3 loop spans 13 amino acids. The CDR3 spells CASSYASQETQYF. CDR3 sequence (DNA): TGTGCCAGCAGTTACGCGAGCCAAGAGACCCAGTACTTC.

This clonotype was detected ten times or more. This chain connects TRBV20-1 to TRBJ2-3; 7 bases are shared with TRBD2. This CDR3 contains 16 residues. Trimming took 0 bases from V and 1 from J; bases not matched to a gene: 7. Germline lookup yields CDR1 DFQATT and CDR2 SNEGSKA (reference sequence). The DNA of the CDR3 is TGCAGTGCTAGAGATCCAGCGGGGCCTGGCACAGATACGCAGTATTTT. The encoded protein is CSARDPAGPGTDTQYF.

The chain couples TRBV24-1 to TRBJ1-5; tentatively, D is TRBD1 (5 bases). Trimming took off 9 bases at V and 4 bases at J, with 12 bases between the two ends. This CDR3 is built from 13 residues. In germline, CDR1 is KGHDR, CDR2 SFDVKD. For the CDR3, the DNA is TGTGCCACCCAGGGAGAAGGGAATCAGCCCCAGCATTTT. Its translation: CATQGEGNQPQHF.

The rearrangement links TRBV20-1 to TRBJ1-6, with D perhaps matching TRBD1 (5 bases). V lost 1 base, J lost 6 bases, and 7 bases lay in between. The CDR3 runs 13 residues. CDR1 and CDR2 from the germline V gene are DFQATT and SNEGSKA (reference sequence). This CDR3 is CSARADSNSPLHF. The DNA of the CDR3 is TGCAGTGCTAGAGCTGACAGTAATTCACCCCTCCACTTT.

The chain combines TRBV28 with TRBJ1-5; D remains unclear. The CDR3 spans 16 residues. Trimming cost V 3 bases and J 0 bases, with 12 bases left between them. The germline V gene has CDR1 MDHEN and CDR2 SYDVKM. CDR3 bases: TGTGCCAGCAGTTTTTATCGGGATTATAGCAATCAGCCCCAGCATTTT. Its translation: CASSFYRDYSNQPQHF.

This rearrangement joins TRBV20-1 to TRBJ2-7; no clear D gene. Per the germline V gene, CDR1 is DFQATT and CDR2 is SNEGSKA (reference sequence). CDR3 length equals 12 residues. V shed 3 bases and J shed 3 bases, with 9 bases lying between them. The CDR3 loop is CSARYESYEQYF. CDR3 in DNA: TGCAGTGCTAGGTACGAGAGCTACGAGCAGTACTTC.

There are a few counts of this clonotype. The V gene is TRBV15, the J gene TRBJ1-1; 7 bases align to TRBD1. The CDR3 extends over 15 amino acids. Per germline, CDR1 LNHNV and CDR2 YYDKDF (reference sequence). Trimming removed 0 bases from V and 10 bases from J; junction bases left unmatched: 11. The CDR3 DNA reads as TGTGCCACCAGCAGAGATGGGGACAGATTAAGGGGAGCTTTCTTT. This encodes CATSRDGDRLRGAFF.

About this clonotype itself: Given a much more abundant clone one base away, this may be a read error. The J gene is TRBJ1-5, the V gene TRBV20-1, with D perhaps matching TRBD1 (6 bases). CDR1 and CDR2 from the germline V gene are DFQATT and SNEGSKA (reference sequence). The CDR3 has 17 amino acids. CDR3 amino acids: CNARVETGDRFDQPQHF. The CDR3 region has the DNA TGCAATGCTAGAGTCGAAACGGGAGACAGGTTTGATCAGCCCCAGCATTTT.

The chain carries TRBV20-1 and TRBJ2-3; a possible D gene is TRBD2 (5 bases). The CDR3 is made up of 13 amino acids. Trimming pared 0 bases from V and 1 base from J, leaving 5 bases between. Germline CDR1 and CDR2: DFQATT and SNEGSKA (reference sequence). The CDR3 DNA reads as TGCAGTGCTAGAGAGGAGGGCACAGATACGCAGTATTTT. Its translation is CSAREEGTDTQYF.

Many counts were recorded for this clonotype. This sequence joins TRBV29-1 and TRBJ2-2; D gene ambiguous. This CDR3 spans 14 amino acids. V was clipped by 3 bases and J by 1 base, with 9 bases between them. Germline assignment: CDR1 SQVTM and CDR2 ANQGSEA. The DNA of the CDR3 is TGCAGCGTTGATGGGGTCTTGAACACCGGGGAGCTGTTTTTT. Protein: CSVDGVLNTGELFF.

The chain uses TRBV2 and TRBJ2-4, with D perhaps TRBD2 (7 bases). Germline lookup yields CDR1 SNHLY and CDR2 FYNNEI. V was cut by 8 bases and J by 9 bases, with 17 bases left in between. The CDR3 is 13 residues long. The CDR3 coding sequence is TGTGCCAGCGTCCTGACAGGCGGGGGCATTCAGTACTTC. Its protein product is CASVLTGGGIQYF. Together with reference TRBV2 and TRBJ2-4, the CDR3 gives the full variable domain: EPEVTQTPSHQVTQMGQEVILRCVPISNHLYFYWYRQILGQKVEFLVSFYNNEISEKSEIFDDQFSVERPDGSNFTLKIRSTKLEDSAMYFCASVLTGGGIQYFGAGTRLSVL.

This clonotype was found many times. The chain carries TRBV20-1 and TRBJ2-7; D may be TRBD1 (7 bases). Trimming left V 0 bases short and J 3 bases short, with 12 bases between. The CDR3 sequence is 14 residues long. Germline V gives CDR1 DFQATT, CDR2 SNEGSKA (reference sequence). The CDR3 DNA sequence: TGCAGTGCTAGAGATCCCAGGGGGGTCTACGAGCAGTACTTC. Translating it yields CSARDPRGVYEQYF.

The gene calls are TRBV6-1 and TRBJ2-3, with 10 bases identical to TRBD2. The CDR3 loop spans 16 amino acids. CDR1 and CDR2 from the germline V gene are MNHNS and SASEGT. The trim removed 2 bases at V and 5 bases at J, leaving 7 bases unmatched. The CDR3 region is CASSELSGGAEDTQYF. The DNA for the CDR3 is TGTGCCAGCAGTGAACTGAGCGGGGGGGCCGAAGATACGCAGTATTTT.

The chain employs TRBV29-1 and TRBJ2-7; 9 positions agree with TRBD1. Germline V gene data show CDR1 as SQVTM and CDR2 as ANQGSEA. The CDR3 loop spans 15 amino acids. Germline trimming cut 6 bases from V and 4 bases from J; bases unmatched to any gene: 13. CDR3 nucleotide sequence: TGCAGCGTCGACCCGGGACAGGGAGGCCGTTACGAGCAGTACTTC. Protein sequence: CSVDPGQGGRYEQYF.

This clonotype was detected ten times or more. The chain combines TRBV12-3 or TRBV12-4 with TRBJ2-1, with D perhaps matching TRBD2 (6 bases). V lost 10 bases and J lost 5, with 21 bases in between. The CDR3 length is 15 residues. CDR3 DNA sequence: TGTGCCACCACACCCGCGGGGTTCTCGAACAATGAGCAGTTCTTC. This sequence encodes CATTPAGFSNNEQFF.

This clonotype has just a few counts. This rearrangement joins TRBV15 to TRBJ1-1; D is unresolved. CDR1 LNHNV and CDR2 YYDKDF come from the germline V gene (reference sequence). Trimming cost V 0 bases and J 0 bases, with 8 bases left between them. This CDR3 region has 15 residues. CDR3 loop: CATSRDPGVNTEAFF. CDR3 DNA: TGTGCCACCAGCAGAGATCCTGGGGTGAACACTGAAGCTTTCTTT. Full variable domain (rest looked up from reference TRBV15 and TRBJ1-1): DAMVIQNPRYQVTQFGKPVTLSCSQTLNHNVMYWYQQKSSQAPKLLFHYYDKDFNNEADTPDNFQSRRPNTSFCFLDIRSPGLGDTAMYLCATSRDPGVNTEAFFGQGTRLTVV.

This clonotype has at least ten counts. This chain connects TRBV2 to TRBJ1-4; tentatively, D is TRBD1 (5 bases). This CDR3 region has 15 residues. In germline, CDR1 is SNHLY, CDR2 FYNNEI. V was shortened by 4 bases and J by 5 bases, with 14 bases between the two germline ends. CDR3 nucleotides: TGTGCCAGCAGTGGGTTTGCCAGGGAAAATGAAAAACTGTTTTTT. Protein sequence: CASSGFARENEKLFF.

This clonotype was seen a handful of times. CDR3: CASSQVSGNTEAFF. The CDR3 DNA reads TGTGCCAGCAGCCAAGTTTCGGGGAACACTGAAGCTTTCTTT. The V gene is TRBV3-1, the J gene TRBJ1-1; the D is unclear. Germline V CDR1 and CDR2: LGHDT, YNNKEL (reference sequence). The CDR3 has 14 residues. V lost 1 base and J lost 1, with 7 bases in between.

CDR3 sequence reads: CAVKGRNYGYTF. In DNA form, the CDR3 reads TGTGCAGTGAAAGGCCGTAACTATGGCTACACCTTC. The chain couples TRBV7-2 to TRBJ1-2; D not certain. Germline-derived CDR1 and CDR2 are SGHTA and FQGNSA. CDR3 length equals 12 residues.

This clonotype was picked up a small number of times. Written as DNA, the CDR3 is TGTGCCAGCAGTGAAGAGGGGTCGGGCACCGGGGAGCTGTTTTTT. Protein: CASSEEGSGTGELFF. V usage is TRBV6-1 and J usage is TRBJ2-2; perhaps TRBD1 as D (5 bases). The CDR3 is made up of 15 amino acids. V was clipped by 1 base and J by 4 bases, with 10 bases between them. Germline V gene lookup returns CDR1 MNHNS and CDR2 SASEGT.

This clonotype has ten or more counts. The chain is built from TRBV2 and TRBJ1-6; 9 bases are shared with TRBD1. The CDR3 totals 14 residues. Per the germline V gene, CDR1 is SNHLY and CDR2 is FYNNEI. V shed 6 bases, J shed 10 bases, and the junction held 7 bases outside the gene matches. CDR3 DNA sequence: TGTGCCAGCAGGCCCACAGGGGGCGCCTCACCCCTCCACTTT. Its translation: CASRPTGGASPLHF.

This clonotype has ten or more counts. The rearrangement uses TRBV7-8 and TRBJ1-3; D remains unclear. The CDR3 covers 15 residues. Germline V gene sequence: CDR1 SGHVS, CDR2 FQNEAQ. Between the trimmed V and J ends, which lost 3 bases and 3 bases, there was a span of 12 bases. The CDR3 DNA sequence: TGTGCCAGCAGCTTCGGAGAGATAGGTGGAAACACCATATATTTT. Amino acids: CASSFGEIGGNTIYF.

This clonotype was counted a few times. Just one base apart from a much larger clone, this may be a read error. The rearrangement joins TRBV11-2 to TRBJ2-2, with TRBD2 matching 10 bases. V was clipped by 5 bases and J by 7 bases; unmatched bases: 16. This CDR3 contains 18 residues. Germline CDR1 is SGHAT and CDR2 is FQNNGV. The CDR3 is CASSADWSRAGGDGELFF. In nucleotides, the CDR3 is TGTGCCAGCAGCGCCGACTGGTCTCGAGCGGGGGGGGACGGGGAGCTGTTTTTT.

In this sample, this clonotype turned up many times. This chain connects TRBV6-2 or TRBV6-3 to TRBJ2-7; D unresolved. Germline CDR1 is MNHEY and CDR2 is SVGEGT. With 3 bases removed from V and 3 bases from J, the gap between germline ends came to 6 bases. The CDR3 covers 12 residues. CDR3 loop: CASSYPDYEQYF. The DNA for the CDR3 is TGTGCCAGCAGTTATCCTGACTACGAGCAGTACTTC.